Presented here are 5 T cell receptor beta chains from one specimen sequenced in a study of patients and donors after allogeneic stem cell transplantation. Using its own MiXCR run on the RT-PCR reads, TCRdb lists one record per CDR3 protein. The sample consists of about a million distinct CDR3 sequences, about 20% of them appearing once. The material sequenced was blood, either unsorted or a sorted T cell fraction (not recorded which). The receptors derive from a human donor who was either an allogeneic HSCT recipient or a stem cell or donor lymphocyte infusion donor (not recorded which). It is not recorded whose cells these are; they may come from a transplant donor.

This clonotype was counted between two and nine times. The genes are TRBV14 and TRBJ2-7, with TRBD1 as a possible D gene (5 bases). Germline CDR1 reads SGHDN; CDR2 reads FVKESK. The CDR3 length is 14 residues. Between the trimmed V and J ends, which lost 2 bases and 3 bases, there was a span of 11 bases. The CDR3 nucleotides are TGTGCCAGCAGCCAAAATTTCGACAGCTACGAGCAGTACTTC. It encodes CASSQNFDSYEQYF.

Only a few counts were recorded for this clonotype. Here the CDR3 DNA reads TGTGCCAGCAGCCAAGATGTGGGAGATACGCAGTATTTT. It translates to CASSQDVGDTQYF. The V gene is TRBV4-2, the J gene TRBJ2-3; D uncertain. Germline V gives CDR1 LGHNA, CDR2 YNFKEQ. This CDR3 is built from 13 residues. V lost 0 bases and J lost 5, with 6 bases in between.

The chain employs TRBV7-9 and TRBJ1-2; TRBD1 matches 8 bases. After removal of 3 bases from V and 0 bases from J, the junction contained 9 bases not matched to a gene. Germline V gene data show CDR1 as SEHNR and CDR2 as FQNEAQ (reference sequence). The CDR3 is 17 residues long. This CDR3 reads CASSFRGQGASNYGYTF. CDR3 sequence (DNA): TGTGCCAGCAGCTTCCGCGGACAGGGAGCTTCTAACTATGGCTACACCTTC.

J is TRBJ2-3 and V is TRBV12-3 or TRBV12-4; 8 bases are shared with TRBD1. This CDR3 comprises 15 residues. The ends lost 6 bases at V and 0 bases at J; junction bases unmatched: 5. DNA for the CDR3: TGTGCCAGCAGGTCAGGGGGCAGGAGCACAGATACGCAGTATTTT. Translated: CASRSGGRSTDTQYF.

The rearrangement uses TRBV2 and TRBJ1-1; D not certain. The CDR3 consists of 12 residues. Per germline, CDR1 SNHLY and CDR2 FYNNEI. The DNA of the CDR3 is TGTGCAGAAGGTGCGGGGAACACTGAAGCTTTCTTT. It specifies CAEGAGNTEAFF.